This section outlines one TCR beta chain sequence together with its context. Antigen specificity is unknown. A modified ARM-PCR protocol with three rounds of nested PCR amplified TCRbeta. TCRdb re-derived calls from the multiplex PCR reads in MiXCR, one entry per CDR3 protein. The sample lists 65,000 to 95,000 distinct CDR3 sequences; approximately 79% were seen once. These data belong to a study of tumor and adjacent non-tumor tissue in lung cancer. Study-wide findings and caveats: TCR diversity was significantly greater in tumor than normal lung tissue.

The template was RNA from unsorted bulk tissue. The V end was cut by 5 bases, the J end by 12 bases, with 23 bases between. Germline assignment: CDR1 LGHNA and CDR2 YNFKEQ. This CDR3 is 14 amino acids long. This clonotype originated in a woman between 45 and 60 years old with non-small cell lung cancer. The sequenced sample consisted of lung tumor tissue. The rearrangement links TRBV4-2 to TRBJ2-7; D could derive from TRBD1 or TRBD2 (5 bases each). CDR3 protein: CASSGGPGTHGLYF. The CDR3 DNA follows: TGTGCCAGCAGCGGGGGTCCGGGGACCCACGGGCTGTACTTC.